Listed here is a single T cell receptor (beta chain). It lacks a known antigen. The record has no base qualities; no much larger clone is one base away. Library preparation used 5' RACE. TCRdb names Illumina HiSeq 2500 as the instrument used. A second PCR of 7 to 11 cycles was performed with a sample-barcoded 5' primer and a J-beta primer mix. Each TCR beta cDNA molecule received a unique molecular identifier from a template-switch 5' adaptor carrying 12 random nucleotides. Each sample yielded at least 2.5 million CDR3-containing paired-end reads. The Mint cDNA synthesis kit, primed by a TRBC-specific oligonucleotide, was used to synthesize first-strand cDNA from all RNA. Following uracil-DNA glycosylase treatment, a first 18-cycle PCR with universal primers M1SS and BC2_uni_R was performed on all cDNA. Per the authors' processing: Each sample was normalized by randomly selecting 1 million high-quality reads, each carrying a distinct molecular identifier. Instead of being binned into consensus sequences, reads with shared molecular identifiers were discarded. CDR3 identification, clonotype clustering and error correction used MiTCR with a Q25 quality threshold and the strictest error-elimination algorithm. A nonparametric unseen species model using Euler transformation provided a lower-bound estimate of total TCR beta diversity. TCRdb reworked the public reads: Q25 trimming with fastp, MiXCR clone assembly, productive beta chains retained. Under each unique CDR3 protein, matching rows form one entry showing the most common genes and DNA. The V and J calls follow TCRdb's processing rather than the paper's. The sample table holds 1,500,000 or so distinct CDR3 sequences, of which roughly 43% were seen once. The ten largest account for about 4.1% of the sample.

The data were taken from a study of blood T cells in healthy people across ages (dated by TCRdb to the mid-2010s). Background on the whole study: In model experiments, template switching captured about one uniquely barcoded TCR beta cDNA molecule for every two T cells. To avoid experimental bias, donors of different ages were spread randomly across the sequencing lanes. Two additional independent replicas of 1 million unique cDNA reads from the same blood draw were analyzed for two donors (one aged 18 to 29 and one aged 80 or older). Four age groups were formed from the donors: young (average around 15 years), middle-aged (approximately 41), aged (62) and long-lived (more than 75). The study measured age-related changes in TCR beta repertoire diversity using deep sequencing normalized with unique cDNA molecular identifiers. Study-wide conclusions, independent of this receptor: Because donor CMV infection status was unknown, age-related changes in expanded clonotypes were potentially confounded. Since profiling was done on bulk unsorted PBMCs, naive and antigen-experienced compartments could not be conclusively compared. Compared with the aged group, the long-lived group had more naive CD4+ T cells, fewer expanded clones and increased TCR diversity, suggesting age selection. As age increased, observed TCR beta diversity per million T cells dropped in a roughly linear way, and a significant reduction was already evident by age 40. Estimates of total diversity based on one million sequenced T cells were regarded as lower bounds and as underestimates. The percentage of naive T cells measured by flow cytometry correlated strongly with observed TCR beta diversity.

The donors were 40 or so Caucasian individuals from Russia, aged roughly 6 to 100 years, who were systemically healthy. Around 9.9 milliliters of peripheral blood were collected from each donor into EDTA-treated Vacutainer tubes. Ficoll-Paque density-gradient centrifugation was used to isolate PBMCs, with at least 6.5 million obtained per sample. Trizol reagent was used to extract total RNA from the PBMCs, yielding at least 5.5 micrograms per sample. The percentages of naive CD45RAhigh/CD27high T cells were determined by flow cytometry on a PBMC aliquot from every donor. From the cysteine through the phenylalanine, the CDR3 covers 16 amino acids. Of the read, only the CDR3 DNA is kept; its 48 bases are in frame from base 1. Taken from the germline V gene, the CDR1 and CDR2 loops are MNHEY and SVGEGT. V is trimmed back by 4 bases and J by 4 bases, and the junction contains 9 bases that no gene match accounts for.

The source material was blood. The sequence derives from a young woman in good health. This receptor chain uses TRBV6-2 or TRBV6-3 and TRBJ2-1; TRBD1 aligns with 8 central bases. Here is the DNA: TGTGCCAGCAGTTGGGGGACAGGCGGGTGGTACAATGAGCAGTTCTTC. Its product reads: CASSWGTGGWYNEQFF.